Below, one T cell receptor (beta chain) is given with its context. Treatment reported: approximately 18 received Ad26.COV2.S at low or high dose, single or two shots; 5 received placebo; per-sample allocation not given. On day 63 after the first injection, vaccine and placebo recipients gave samples. Adults aged 18-55 years in Boston included the donor. This sample stems from a study of Ad26.COV2.S vaccination and SARS-CoV-2 variants. About the research overall: Intramuscularly, Ad26.COV2.S was given either once or twice, 56 days apart.

Here immunoSEQ multiplex PCR was the method, and the copy in TCRdb shows in-frame clones only, minus some. The sample records 350,000 to 500,000 clones, 80% to 95% being singletons. This CDR3 region has 12 residues. Trimming shortened V by 5 bases and J by 2 bases, and 7 bases separated the two germline ends. Germline lookup yields CDR1 SGHAT and CDR2 FQNNGV. This material consisted of peripheral blood, taken in a trial of Ad26.COV2.S vaccine versus placebo. This receptor was taken from a person between 18 and 60 years old who received the Ad26.COV2.S COVID-19 vaccine or a placebo. The chain is built from TRBV11-2 and TRBJ2-7; no clear D gene. Here the CDR3 DNA reads TGTGCCAGCAGCGCCGCCCCCTACGAGCAGTACTTC. This translates into CASSAAPYEQYF.